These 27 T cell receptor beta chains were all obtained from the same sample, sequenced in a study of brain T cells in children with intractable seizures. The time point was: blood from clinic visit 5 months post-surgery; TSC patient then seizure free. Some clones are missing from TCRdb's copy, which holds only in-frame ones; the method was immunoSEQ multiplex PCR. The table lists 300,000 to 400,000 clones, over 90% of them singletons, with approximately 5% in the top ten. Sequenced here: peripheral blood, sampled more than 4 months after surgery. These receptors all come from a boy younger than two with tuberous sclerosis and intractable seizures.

In DNA form, the CDR3 reads TGTGCCAGCAGCCAATTGACAAGGGCCTACGAGCAGTACTTC. Translated: CASSQLTRAYEQYF. The chain couples TRBV3-1 (or the pseudogene TRBV3-2) to TRBJ2-7; D remains ambiguous. Trimming cost V 2 bases and J 2 bases, with 10 bases left between them. Per the germline V gene, CDR1 is LGHDT and CDR2 is YNNKEL (reference sequence). The CDR3 has 14 amino acids.

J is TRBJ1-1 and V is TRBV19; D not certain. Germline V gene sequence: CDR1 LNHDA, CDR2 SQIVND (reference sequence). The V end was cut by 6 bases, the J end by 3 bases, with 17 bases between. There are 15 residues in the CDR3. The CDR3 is CASSHHSKRDTEAFF. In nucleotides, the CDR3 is TGTGCCAGTAGCCACCACAGTAAAAGGGACACTGAAGCTTTCTTT. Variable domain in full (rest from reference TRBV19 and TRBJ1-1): DGGITQSPKYLFRKEGQNVTLSCEQNLNHDAMYWYRQDPGQGLRLIYYSQIVNDFQKGDIAEGYSVSREKKESFPLTVTSAQKNPTAFYLCASSHHSKRDTEAFFGQGTRLTVV.

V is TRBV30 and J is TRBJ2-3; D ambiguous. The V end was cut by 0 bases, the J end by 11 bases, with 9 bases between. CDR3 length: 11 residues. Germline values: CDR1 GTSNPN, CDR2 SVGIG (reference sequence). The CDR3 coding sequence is TGTGCCTGGAGTGTATTAGGCGGGCAGTATTTT. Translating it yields CAWSVLGGQYF.

CDR3 sequence: CAWRINYEKLFF. Here the CDR3 DNA reads TGTGCCTGGAGAATAAATTATGAAAAACTGTTTTTT. V and J are TRBV30 and TRBJ1-4; D remains ambiguous. CDR3 length: 12 amino acids. The germline gives CDR1 GTSNPN, CDR2 SVGIG (reference sequence). V was clipped by 3 bases and J by 6 bases, with 8 bases between them.

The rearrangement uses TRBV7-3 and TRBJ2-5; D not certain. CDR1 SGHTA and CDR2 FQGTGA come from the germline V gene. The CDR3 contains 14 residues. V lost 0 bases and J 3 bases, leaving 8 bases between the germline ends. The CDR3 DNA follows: TGTGCCAGCAGCTTAACGTTTGGGGAAGAGACCCAGTACTTC. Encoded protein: CASSLTFGEETQYF.

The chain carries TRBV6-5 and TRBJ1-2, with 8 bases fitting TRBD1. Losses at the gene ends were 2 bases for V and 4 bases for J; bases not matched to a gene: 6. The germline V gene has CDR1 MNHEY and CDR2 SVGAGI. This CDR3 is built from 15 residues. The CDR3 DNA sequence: TGTGCCAGCAGTTACGGACAGGGTACTACCTATGGCTACACCTTC. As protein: CASSYGQGTTYGYTF.

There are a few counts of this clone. The CDR3 DNA sequence: TGTGCCAGCAGCCAAGGGGTAGGGCCCGGGGAGCTGTTTTTT. The encoded protein is CASSQGVGPGELFF. The rearrangement joins TRBV3-1 (or the pseudogene TRBV3-2) to TRBJ2-2; no firm D call. V was pared by 1 base and J by 6 bases, with 9 bases between. There are 14 residues in the CDR3. Germline-derived CDR1 and CDR2 are LGHDT and YNNKEL (reference sequence).

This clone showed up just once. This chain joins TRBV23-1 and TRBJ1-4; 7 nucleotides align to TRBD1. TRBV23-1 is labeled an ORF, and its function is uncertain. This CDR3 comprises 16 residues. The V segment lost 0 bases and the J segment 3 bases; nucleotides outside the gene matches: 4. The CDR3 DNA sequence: TGCGCCAGCAGTCAATCAGGGGGGACAGCTAATGAAAAACTGTTTTTT. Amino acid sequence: CASSQSGGTANEKLFF.

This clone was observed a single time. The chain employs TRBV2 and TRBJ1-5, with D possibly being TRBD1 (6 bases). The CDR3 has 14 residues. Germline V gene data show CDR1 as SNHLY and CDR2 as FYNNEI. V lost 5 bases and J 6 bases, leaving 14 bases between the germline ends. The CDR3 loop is CASSPGTKIQPQHF. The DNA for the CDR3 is TGTGCCAGCAGTCCCGGGACAAAGATTCAGCCCCAGCATTTT.

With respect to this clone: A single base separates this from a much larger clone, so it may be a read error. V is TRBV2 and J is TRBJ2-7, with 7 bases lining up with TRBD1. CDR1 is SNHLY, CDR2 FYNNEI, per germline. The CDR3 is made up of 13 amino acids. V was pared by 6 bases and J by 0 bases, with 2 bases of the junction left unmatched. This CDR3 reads CASSGDSSYEQYF. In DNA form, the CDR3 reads TGTGCCAGCAGCGGGGACAGCTCCTACGAGCAGTACTTC.

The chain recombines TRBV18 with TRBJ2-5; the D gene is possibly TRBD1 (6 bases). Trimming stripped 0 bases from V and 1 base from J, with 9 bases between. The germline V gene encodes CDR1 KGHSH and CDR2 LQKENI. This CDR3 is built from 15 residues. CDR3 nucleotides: TGTGCCAGCTCACCACCTGGGGGCGCCCAAGAGACCCAGTACTTC. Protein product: CASSPPGGAQETQYF.

The CDR3 here is CASSQRVSERDEQFF. Here the CDR3 DNA reads TGTGCCAGCAGCCAACGGGTTAGCGAACGAGATGAGCAGTTCTTC. The chain carries TRBV3-1 (or the pseudogene TRBV3-2) and TRBJ2-1; a possible D gene is TRBD2 (5 bases). V was clipped by 2 bases and J by 8 bases, with 16 bases between them. From germline, CDR1 is LGHDT and CDR2 YNNKEL (reference sequence). CDR3 length: 15 residues.

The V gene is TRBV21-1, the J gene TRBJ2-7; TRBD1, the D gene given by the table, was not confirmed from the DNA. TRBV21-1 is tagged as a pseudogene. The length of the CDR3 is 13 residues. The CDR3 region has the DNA TGTGCCAGCAGTTTACAGGTTGCCAACGAGCAGTACTTC. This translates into CASSLQVANEQYF.

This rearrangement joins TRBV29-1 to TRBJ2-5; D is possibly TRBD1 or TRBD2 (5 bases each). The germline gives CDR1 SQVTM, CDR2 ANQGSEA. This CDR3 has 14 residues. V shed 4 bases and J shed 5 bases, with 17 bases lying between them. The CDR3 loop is CSVGGRNRRETQYF. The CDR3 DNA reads TGCAGCGTTGGGGGACGGAATAGGCGGGAGACCCAGTACTTC.

In nucleotides, the CDR3 is TGTGCCAGCAGCTTAAACGGATGGGGCAGGGTGAATTCACCCCTCCACTTT. This codes for CASSLNGWGRVNSPLHF. This chain joins TRBV7-9 and TRBJ1-6; perhaps TRBD1 as D (5 bases). Looked up from germline, CDR1 is SEHNR and CDR2 is FQNEAQ (reference sequence). CDR3 size: 17 residues. V was cut by 2 bases and J by 7 bases, with 18 bases left in between.

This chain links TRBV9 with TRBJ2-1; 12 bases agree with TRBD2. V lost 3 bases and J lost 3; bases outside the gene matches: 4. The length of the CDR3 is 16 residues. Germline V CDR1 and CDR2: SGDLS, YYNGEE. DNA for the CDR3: TGTGCCAGCAGCGGGGGGACTAGCGGGCTCTACAATGAGCAGTTCTTC. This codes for CASSGGTSGLYNEQFF.

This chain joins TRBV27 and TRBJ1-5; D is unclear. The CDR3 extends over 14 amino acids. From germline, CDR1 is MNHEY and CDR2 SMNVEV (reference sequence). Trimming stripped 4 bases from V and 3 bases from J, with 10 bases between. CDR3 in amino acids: CASSSRRFNQPQHF. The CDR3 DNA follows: TGTGCCAGCAGTTCCCGCCGGTTCAATCAGCCCCAGCATTTT.

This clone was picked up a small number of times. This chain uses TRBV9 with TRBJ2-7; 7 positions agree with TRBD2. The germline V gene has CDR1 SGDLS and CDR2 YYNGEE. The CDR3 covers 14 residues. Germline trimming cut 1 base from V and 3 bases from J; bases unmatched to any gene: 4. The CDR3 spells CASSVRGRCYEQYF. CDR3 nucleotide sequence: TGTGCCAGCAGCGTACGCGGGAGATGCTACGAGCAGTACTTC.

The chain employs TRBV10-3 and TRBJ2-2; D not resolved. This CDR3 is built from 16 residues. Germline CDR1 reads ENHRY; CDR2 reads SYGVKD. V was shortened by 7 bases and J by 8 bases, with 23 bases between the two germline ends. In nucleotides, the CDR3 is TGTGCCATCATCATCATGGTAGTCAGTGCCTCTGGGGAGCTGTTTTTT. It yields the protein CAIIIMVVSASGELFF.

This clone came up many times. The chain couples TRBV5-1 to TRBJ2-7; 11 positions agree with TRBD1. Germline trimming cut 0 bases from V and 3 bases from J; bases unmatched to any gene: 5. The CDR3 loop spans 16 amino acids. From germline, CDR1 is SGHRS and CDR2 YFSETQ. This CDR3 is CASSLGAGTGGYEQYF. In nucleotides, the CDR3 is TGCGCCAGCAGCTTGGGGGCCGGGACAGGGGGCTACGAGCAGTACTTC.

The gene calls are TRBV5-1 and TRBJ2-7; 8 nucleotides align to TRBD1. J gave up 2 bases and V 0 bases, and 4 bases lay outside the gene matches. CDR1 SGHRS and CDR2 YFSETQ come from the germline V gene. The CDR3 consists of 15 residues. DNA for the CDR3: TGCGCCAGCAGCTTGGTTCAGGGGGCACCCTACGAGCAGTACTTC. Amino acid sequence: CASSLVQGAPYEQYF.

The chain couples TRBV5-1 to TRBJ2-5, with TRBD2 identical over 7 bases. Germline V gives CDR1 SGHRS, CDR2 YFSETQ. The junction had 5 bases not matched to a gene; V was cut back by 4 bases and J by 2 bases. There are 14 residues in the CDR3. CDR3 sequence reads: CASSLLGGQETQYF. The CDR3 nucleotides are TGCGCCAGCAGCCTCCTCGGGGGGCAAGAGACCCAGTACTTC. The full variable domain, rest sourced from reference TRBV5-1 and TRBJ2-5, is KAGVTQTPRYLIKTRGQQVTLSCSPISGHRSVSWYQQTPGQGLQFLFEYFSETQRNKGNFPGRFSGRQFSNSRSEMNVSTLELGDSALYLCASSLLGGQETQYFGPGTRLLVL.

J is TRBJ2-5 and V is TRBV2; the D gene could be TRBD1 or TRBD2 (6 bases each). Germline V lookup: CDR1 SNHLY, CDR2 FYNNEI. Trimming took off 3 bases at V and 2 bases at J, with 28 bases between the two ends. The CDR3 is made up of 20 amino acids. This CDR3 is CASSDSGGLQMGRGQETQYF. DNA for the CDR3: TGTGCCAGCAGTGACAGTGGGGGGCTACAAATGGGTCGGGGACAAGAGACCCAGTACTTC.

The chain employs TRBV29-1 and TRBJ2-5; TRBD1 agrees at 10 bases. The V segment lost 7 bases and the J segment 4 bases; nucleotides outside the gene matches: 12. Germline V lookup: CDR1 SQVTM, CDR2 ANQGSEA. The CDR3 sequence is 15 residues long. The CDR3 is CSAPGQGGLGETQYF. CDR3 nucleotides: TGCAGCGCCCCAGGACAGGGGGGATTGGGAGAGACCCAGTACTTC.

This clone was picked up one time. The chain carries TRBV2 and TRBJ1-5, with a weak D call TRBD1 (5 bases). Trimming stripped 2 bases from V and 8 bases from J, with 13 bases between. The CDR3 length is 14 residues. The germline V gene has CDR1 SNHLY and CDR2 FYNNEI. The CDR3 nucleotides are TGTGCCAGCAGTGAATTCAGGGAAGGGAAGCCCCAGCATTTT. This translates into CASSEFREGKPQHF.

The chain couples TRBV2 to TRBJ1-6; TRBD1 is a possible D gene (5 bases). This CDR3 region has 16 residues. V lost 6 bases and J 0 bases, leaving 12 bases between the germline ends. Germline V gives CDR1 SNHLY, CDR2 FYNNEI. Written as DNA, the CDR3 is TGTGCCAGCAGCGGGGGTTATAGCTCCTATAATTCACCCCTCCACTTT. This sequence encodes CASSGGYSSYNSPLHF.

The CDR3 here is CASSRVRATNTDTQYF. CDR3 in DNA: TGTGCCAGCAGCCGGGTAAGGGCGACAAACACAGATACGCAGTATTTT. The genes are TRBV7-2 and TRBJ2-3; D call uncertain. Germline V gene lookup returns CDR1 SGHTA and CDR2 FQGNSA. This CDR3 has 16 residues. V was pared by 5 bases and J by 2 bases, with 17 bases between.